The subject of this entry is one TCR beta chain. This CDR3 comprises 15 residues. CDR1 is LGHDT and CDR2 is YNNKEL in the germline V gene (reference sequence). Trimming took off 3 bases at V and 5 bases at J, with 11 bases between the two ends. Measured with immunoSEQ multiplex PCR; TCRdb has only the in-frame clones, and not every one. Of 60,000 to 80,000 clones detected, approximately 90% appear once; the ten largest clones hold approximately 1.2%. These data belong to a study of blood T cell repertoires in COVID-19. Across the whole study: Sites in the United States, Italy and Spain provided acute and convalescent COVID-19 samples.

This receptor was identified in a woman over 75 with acute or convalescent COVID-19. V is TRBV3-1 (or the pseudogene TRBV3-2) and J is TRBJ1-6; D remains unclear. Input material: peripheral blood. The CDR3 DNA sequence: TGTGCCAGCAGCCAGGCGGGAGGAAATAATTCACCCCTCCACTTT. It specifies CASSQAGGNNSPLHF.